This T cell receptor beta chain originates from a study of blood T cell repertoires in COVID-19. Looking at the study overall: From the United States, Italy and Spain came samples of acute and convalescent COVID-19. Sources were T cells, B-cell-depleted T cells, or PBMCs; the material itself was cDNA or gDNA.

Some clones are missing from TCRdb's copy, which holds only in-frame ones; the method was immunoSEQ multiplex PCR. The sample has roughly 700,000 clones, 90% seen once. Trimming stripped 4 bases from V and 4 bases from J, with 18 bases between. Germline V gives CDR1 SGDLS, CDR2 YYNGEE. The CDR3 consists of 15 residues. This sequence joins TRBV9 and TRBJ2-7, with D perhaps TRBD1 (6 bases). The receptor was derived from a woman aged 18-30 years with acute or convalescent COVID-19. Sequencing was done on a sample of peripheral blood. Written as DNA, the CDR3 is TGTGCCAGCAGCCCCAGGGGACAAGGTTGGTACGAGCAGTACTTC. It is translated as CASSPRGQGWYEQYF.